This TCR beta chain was recovered during a study of shared clonotypes between healthy human individuals. Study findings and constraints: Donors were few, which limited the genetic and exposure-history diversity represented. Depth was large, yet rarefaction showed that sorted-subset sequencing was incomplete.

Produced via immunoSEQ multiplex PCR; TCRdb's table is partial and in-frame only. In the table there are approximately 100,000 clones, under 70% of which are singletons. As concerns this clone: Its antigen is currently unknown.

Per germline, CDR1 SEHNR and CDR2 FQNEAQ (reference sequence). CDR3 length equals 13 residues. V was pared by 6 bases and J by 0 bases, with 9 bases between. This TCR was recovered from a young woman in good health. What was sequenced was memory CD8+ T cells sorted from blood. Subset indicated: CD45RO+ cells pooled with CCR7-negative TemRA cells. The rearrangement links TRBV7-9 to TRBJ2-7; D remains unclear. CDR3 sequence (DNA): TGTGCCAGCAGTCCACAAATCTCCTACGAGCAGTACTTC. Translating it yields CASSPQISYEQYF.